This TCR beta chain emerged from a study of blood T cell repertoires in COVID-19 (dated by TCRdb to about 2020). For the study in its entirety: Samples from collaborators originated in the United States, Italy and Spain and spanned both the acute and convalescent phases of COVID-19. The prospective study material was composed of cDNA or gDNA derived from T cells, B-cell-depleted T cells, or PBMCs. Deeply sampled blood TCRbeta repertoires from subjects exposed to, actively infected with, or recovered from COVID-19 were included in the dataset. The repertoires were released in a freely available public database meant as a resource for research on the immune response to SARS-CoV-2. Samples came from the ongoing ImmuneRACE study (first 160 participants) plus 1,254 subjects from 6 global collaborators. Nearly every sample came with metadata listing a de-identified subject ID, COVID-19 status, age in years and sex. Where HLA class I and class II types were available, the types were taken from metadata supplied by the sample provider, not from assay-based typing.

V is cut back by 4 bases and J by 3 bases, with 2 bases in the junction unmatched. Via the germline V gene, CDR1 is SGHTS and CDR2 YDEGEE. Spanning cysteine to phenylalanine, the CDR3 consists of 14 amino acids. Kept here is only the CDR3 DNA, which spans 42 bases and is read in frame from base 1. Many counts were recorded for this clone. Its antigen remains unidentified. No per-base quality is available; no much larger clone lies one base away. TCRbeta CDR3 regions were amplified from genomic DNA using the immunoSEQ Assay, a bias-controlled multiplex PCR. In the paper's pipeline: The number of nucleated cells in each sample was estimated from the amplification of reference gene primers within the assay. Sequence reads were collapsed and filtered to measure the absolute abundance of every unique TCRbeta CDR3 rearrangement. For each sample, productive Simpson clonality was calculated by taking the square root of Simpson's diversity index across productive rearrangements. This immuneACCESS table, as held by TCRdb, lists in-frame sequences with V and J called but not all clones. Of the missing ones, under half trace to an unresolved V gene in checked studies; the others have no known cause. V, J and clone size derive from that table, while D and trimming were established from the DNA sequence. This sample is represented by 250,000 or so clones; 86% of them were singletons. Of the sample, approximately 2% falls within the top ten clones.

Whole blood was collected in K2EDTA tubes by collaborating institutions according to the institutions' own protocols. For TCRbeta analysis, collaborators shipped samples as frozen whole blood, isolated PBMCs, or DNA extracted from either of those sample types. The paper's findings and limits, for the study overall: How much clinical and demographic metadata was included differed by source and by participant, and the metadata was provided uncurated.

Sequencing input: peripheral blood. Recombination joined TRBV5-8 with TRBJ1-4; 8 middle bases align to TRBD1. This sequence was found in a man younger than 40 with active or convalescent COVID-19. The CDR3 sequence is CASSIQGANEKLFF. The DNA reads as follows: TGTGCCAGCAGCATACAGGGGGCTAATGAAAAACTGTTTTTT.